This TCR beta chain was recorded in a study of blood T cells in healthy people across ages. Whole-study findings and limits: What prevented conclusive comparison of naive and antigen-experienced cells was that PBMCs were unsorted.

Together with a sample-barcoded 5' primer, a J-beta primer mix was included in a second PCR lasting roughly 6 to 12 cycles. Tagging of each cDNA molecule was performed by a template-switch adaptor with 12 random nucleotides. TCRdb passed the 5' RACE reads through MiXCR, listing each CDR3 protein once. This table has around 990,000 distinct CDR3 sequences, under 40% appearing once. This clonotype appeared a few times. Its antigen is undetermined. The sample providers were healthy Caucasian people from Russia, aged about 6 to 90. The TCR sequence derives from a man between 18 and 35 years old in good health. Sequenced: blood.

This CDR3 is CASSLILAGRYNEQFF. Written as DNA, the CDR3 is TGTGCCAGCAGCTTGATACTAGCGGGGCGATACAATGAGCAGTTCTTC. The chain uses TRBV7-6 and TRBJ2-1; 10 positions agree with TRBD2. V was pared by 3 bases and J by 4 bases, with 6 bases of the junction left unmatched. This CDR3 region has 16 residues. CDR1 and CDR2 from the germline V gene are SGHVS and FNYEAQ.